Sequencing of this T cell receptor (beta chain) was carried out in a study of cytomegalovirus exposure and HLA in healthy donors. As to this clone: Its antigen is unknown.

Germline CDR1 SNHLY, CDR2 FYNNEI. The CDR3 covers 14 residues. With V trimmed by 5 bases and J by 5 bases, 2 bases remained unmatched. The PCR contained 60 Vbeta and 13 Jbeta primers. Profiled with immunoSEQ multiplex PCR; TCRdb holds only in-frame clones, not every one. Found here are about 130,000 clones, over 65% of them singletons; the top ten hold 1.9%. Points from the study as a whole: High specificity and sensitivity for cytomegalovirus status were reported for the classifier.

This chain uses TRBV2 with TRBJ1-6; 8 bases map to TRBD1. Sample: PBMCs. This receptor was taken from a man over 45 in good health and CMV-seronegative. In DNA form, the CDR3 reads TGTGCCAGCAGTCTGGGACAGGATAATTCACCCCTCCACTTT. The encoded protein is CASSLGQDNSPLHF.